A selection of T cell receptor beta chains follows, all from one sample in a study of technical replicates of blood from four donors. Profiled with immunoSEQ multiplex PCR; TCRdb holds only in-frame clones, not every one. This sample yields over 70,000 clones, of which approximately 91% are seen a single time; 4.7% belongs to the top ten. The sample was PBMCs. The origin of the receptors is a human donor in good health. Some clones in this sample may be carry-over from other donors' samples. CDR3s include the opening cysteine and the closing phenylalanine or tryptophan. The order of the fields is V gene, J gene, clone size, D gene, CDR3 protein, CDR3 DNA. The D gene is left open where the match is weak. Some rows mark clone size as missing; the rest say once, few, many or name a class of expanded clone.

>TRBV9|TRBJ1-1|-|-
CASSLLAGAVGTEAFF
TGTGCCAGCAGCCTTCTAGCGGGGGCGGTTGGTACTGAAGCTTTCTTT
>TRBV7-2|TRBJ2-7|-|-
CASSLSASYEQYF
TGTGCCAGCAGCCTGAGCGCCTCCTACGAGCAGTACTTC
>TRBV9|TRBJ2-1|-|-
CASSVDGVRYNEQFF
TGTGCCAGCAGCGTAGACGGGGTTCGTTACAATGAGCAGTTCTTC
>TRBV7-9|TRBJ1-6|-|-
CASSLPRDNSPLHF
TGTGCCAGCAGCTTACCCCGGGATAATTCACCCCTCCACTTT
>TRBV9|TRBJ2-1|-|TRBD2
CASSLRLAGTYNEQFF
TGTGCCAGCAGCCTAAGACTAGCGGGAACCTACAATGAGCAGTTCTTC
>TRBV6-1|TRBJ1-2|few|TRBD1
CASSVGQGRHGYTF
TGTGCCAGCAGTGTCGGACAGGGGAGGCATGGCTACACCTTC
>TRBV14|TRBJ2-3|-|TRBD1
CASSQVGQGVDTQYF
TGTGCCAGCAGCCAAGTCGGACAGGGAGTAGATACGCAGTATTTT
>TRBV18|TRBJ1-1|-|TRBD1
CASTVNRQGGNTEAFF
TGTGCCAGCACAGTTAATAGACAGGGAGGGAACACTGAAGCTTTCTTT
>TRBV10-3|TRBJ1-1|-|TRBD1
CAMREGQTTEAFF
TGTGCCATGAGAGAGGGACAGACCACTGAAGCTTTCTTT
>TRBV7-2|TRBJ1-1|-|TRBD1
CASSLAPGQGAGTEAFF
TGTGCCAGCAGCTTAGCCCCCGGACAGGGAGCCGGCACTGAAGCTTTCTTT
>TRBV4-3|TRBJ1-1|-|-
CASSQDRGDNTEAFF
TGCGCCAGCAGCCAAGATCGTGGAGATAACACTGAAGCTTTCTTT
>TRBV29-1|TRBJ1-4|-|-
CSVTRAPNEKLFF
TGCAGCGTCACCAGGGCCCCTAATGAAAAACTGTTTTTT
>TRBV4-3|TRBJ1-1|-|-
CASSQEWGGNTEAFF
TGCGCCAGCAGCCAAGAGTGGGGAGGGAACACTGAAGCTTTCTTT
>TRBV18|TRBJ1-5|-|TRBD1
CASSVDRAKEGNQPQHF
TGTGCCAGCTCCGTCGACAGGGCGAAGGAGGGCAATCAGCCCCAGCATTTT
>TRBV6-5|TRBJ1-4|-|-
CASSYRFRGTNEKLFF
TGTGCCAGCAGTTATAGGTTTCGGGGGACTAATGAAAAACTGTTTTTT
>TRBV4-2|TRBJ1-2|-|TRBD1
CASSQFTGTGIGYTF
TGTGCCAGCAGCCAATTCACCGGGACAGGGATTGGCTACACCTTC
>TRBV10-3|TRBJ2-7|-|TRBD1
CATRISRTGSYEQYF
TGTGCCACCCGAATATCACGGACAGGGTCCTACGAGCAGTACTTC
>TRBV15|TRBJ2-1|-|TRBD1
CATSRAPGGQANEQFF
TGTGCCACCAGCAGAGCCCCTGGGGGACAGGCCAATGAGCAGTTCTTC
>TRBV10-2|TRBJ1-2|-|-
CASSARGAQAGYTF
TGCGCCAGCAGTGCACGGGGGGCTCAGGCTGGCTACACCTTC
>TRBV5-5|TRBJ2-6|-|TRBD1
CASSRGTAGANVLTF
TGTGCCAGCAGCAGAGGGACAGCCGGGGCCAACGTCCTGACTTTC
>TRBV9|TRBJ2-7|-|-
CASSPGHYYEQYF
TGTGCCAGCTCCCCGGGACACTACTACGAGCAGTACTTC
>TRBV7-2|TRBJ1-3|-|-
CASRGGESGNTIYF
TGTGCCAGCAGAGGCGGGGAGTCTGGAAACACCATATATTTT
>TRBV7-2|TRBJ1-6|-|TRBD1
CASSQSGQGNSPLHF
TGTGCCAGCAGCCAAAGCGGACAGGGGAATTCACCCCTCCACTTT
>TRBV2|TRBJ2-5|-|-
CASSVQGSLETQYF
TGTGCCAGCAGCGTACAGGGTTCTTTAGAGACCCAGTACTTC
>TRBV2|TRBJ1-6|-|TRBD1
CASSGDSLYNSPLHF
TGTGCCAGCAGTGGGGACAGTCTCTATAATTCACCCCTCCACTTT
>TRBV7-2|TRBJ2-7|-|TRBD2
CASSLGRAFYEQYF
TGTGCCAGCAGCCTGGGGAGGGCCTTCTACGAGCAGTACTTC
>TRBV4-3|TRBJ1-2|-|-
CASSRTLANYGYTF
TGCGCCAGCAGCCGCACACTAGCTAACTATGGCTACACCTTC
>TRBV4-2|TRBJ2-7|-|TRBD1
CASSQSWDSAYEQYF
TGTGCCAGCAGCCAATCCTGGGACAGCGCCTACGAGCAGTACTTC
>TRBV6-4|TRBJ2-6|-|-
CASSDSGRSGANVLTF
TGTGCCAGCAGTGACTCTGGCAGGTCGGGGGCCAACGTCCTGACTTTC
>TRBV5-6|TRBJ2-5|-|-
CASSSTSIQTQYF
TGTGCCAGCAGTTCTACTAGTATACAGACCCAGTACTTC
>TRBV5-6|TRBJ2-3|once|-
CASSLDLISTDTQYF
TGTGCCAGCAGCTTGGACCTAATTAGCACAGATACGCAGTATTTT
>TRBV6-5|TRBJ2-1|-|TRBD1
CASSYSPGQGGNEQFF
TGTGCCAGCAGTTACTCCCCGGGACAGGGGGGCAATGAGCAGTTCTTC
>TRBV4-3|TRBJ2-7|-|TRBD2
CASSPSIAGGPYEQYF
TGCGCCAGCAGCCCGAGCATAGCGGGAGGGCCTTACGAGCAGTACTTC
>TRBV29-1|TRBJ2-3|-|TRBD2
CSVFSGGVADTQYF
TGCAGCGTATTTAGCGGGGGGGTTGCAGATACGCAGTATTTT
>TRBV7-9|TRBJ1-4|-|-
CASSPSPGATNEKLFF
TGTGCCAGCAGCCCCTCCCCAGGTGCAACTAATGAAAAACTGTTTTTT
>TRBV6-6|TRBJ2-1|-|TRBD1
CASRDRAEQFF
TGTGCCAGCAGGGACAGGGCCGAGCAGTTCTTC
>TRBV7-8|TRBJ2-7|-|TRBD1
CASSFRDRGYEQYF
TGTGCCAGCAGCTTCCGGGACAGGGGCTACGAGCAGTACTTC
>TRBV7-6|TRBJ1-4|-|-
CASSPDRITNEKLFF
TGTGCCAGCAGCCCAGACAGGATAACTAATGAAAAACTGTTTTTT
>TRBV29-1|TRBJ2-7|-|TRBD1
CSVGTGRRGEQYF
TGCAGCGTTGGGACAGGGAGAAGGGGCGAGCAGTACTTC
>TRBV19|TRBJ1-5|-|-
CASSQAGNQPQHF
TGTGCCAGTAGTCAGGCAGGGAATCAGCCCCAGCATTTT
>TRBV18|TRBJ2-7|-|TRBD2
CASSGTSGDSSYEQYF
TGTGCCAGCTCAGGGACTAGCGGGGATAGCTCCTACGAGCAGTACTTC
>TRBV7-2|TRBJ1-2|-|TRBD1
CASSLGTEAYGYTF
TGTGCCAGCAGCCTCGGGACAGAGGCCTATGGCTACACCTTC
>TRBV6-5|TRBJ1-1|once|TRBD1
CASIPDREVSEAFF
TGTGCCAGCATTCCCGACAGGGAAGTTTCCGAAGCTTTCTTT
>TRBV18|TRBJ2-1|once|-
CASSPRSTGNEQFF
TGTGCCAGCTCACCACGTTCGACGGGCAATGAGCAGTTCTTC
>TRBV28|TRBJ1-5|-|TRBD1
CASSTRTGYWEQPQHF
TGTGCCAGCAGTACCCGGACAGGTTATTGGGAACAGCCCCAGCATTTT
>TRBV5-8|TRBJ1-6|-|TRBD1
CASRGQGSSPLHF
TGTGCCAGCAGAGGACAGGGTAGTTCACCCCTCCACTTT
>TRBV7-9|TRBJ1-4|-|-
CASSLSGGHNEKLFF
TGTGCCAGCAGCTTATCAGGAGGGCATAATGAAAAACTGTTTTTT
>TRBV11-2|TRBJ2-3|-|-
CASSLGGNTQYF
TGTGCCAGCAGCTTAGGCGGGAACACGCAGTATTTT